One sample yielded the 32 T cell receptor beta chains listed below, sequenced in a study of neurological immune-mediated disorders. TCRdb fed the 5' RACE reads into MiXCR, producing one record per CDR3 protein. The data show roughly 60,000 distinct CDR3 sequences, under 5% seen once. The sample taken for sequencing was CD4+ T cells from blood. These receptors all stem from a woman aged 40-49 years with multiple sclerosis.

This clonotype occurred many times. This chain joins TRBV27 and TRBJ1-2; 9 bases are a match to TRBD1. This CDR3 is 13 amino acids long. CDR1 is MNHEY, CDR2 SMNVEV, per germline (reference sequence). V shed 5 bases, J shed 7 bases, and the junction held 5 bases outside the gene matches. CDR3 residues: CASSVDRGGGYTF. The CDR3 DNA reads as TGTGCCAGCAGTGTTGACAGGGGGGGTGGCTACACCTTC.

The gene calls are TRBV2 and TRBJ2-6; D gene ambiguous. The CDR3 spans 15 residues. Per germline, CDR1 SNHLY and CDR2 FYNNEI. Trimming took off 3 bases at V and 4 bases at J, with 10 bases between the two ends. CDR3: CASSDQVAGANVLTF. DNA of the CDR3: TGTGCCAGCAGTGACCAGGTCGCCGGGGCCAACGTCCTGACTTTC.

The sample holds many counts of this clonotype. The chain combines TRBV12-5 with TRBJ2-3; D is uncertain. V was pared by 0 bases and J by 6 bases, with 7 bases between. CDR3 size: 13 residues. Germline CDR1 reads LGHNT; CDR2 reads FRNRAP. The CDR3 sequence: CASGLVSVDTQYF. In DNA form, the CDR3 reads TGTGCTAGTGGTTTGGTATCGGTCGATACGCAGTATTTT.

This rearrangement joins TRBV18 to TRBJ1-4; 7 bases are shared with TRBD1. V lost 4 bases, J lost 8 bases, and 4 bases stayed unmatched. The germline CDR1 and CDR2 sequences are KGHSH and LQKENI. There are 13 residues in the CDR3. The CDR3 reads CASSLGQAEKLFF. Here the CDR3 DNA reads TGTGCCAGCTCACTAGGACAGGCCGAAAAACTGTTTTTT.

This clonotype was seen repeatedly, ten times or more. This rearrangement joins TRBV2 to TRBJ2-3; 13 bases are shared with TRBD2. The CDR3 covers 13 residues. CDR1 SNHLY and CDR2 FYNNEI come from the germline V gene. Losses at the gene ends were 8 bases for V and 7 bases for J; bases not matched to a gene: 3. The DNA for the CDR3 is TGTGCCAGCGGGGGACTAGCGGGGTATACGCAGTATTTT. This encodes CASGGLAGYTQYF.

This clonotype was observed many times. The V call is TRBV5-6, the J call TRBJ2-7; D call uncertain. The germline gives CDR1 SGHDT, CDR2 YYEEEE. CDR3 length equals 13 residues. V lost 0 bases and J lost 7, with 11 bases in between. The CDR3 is CASSLVVAREQYF. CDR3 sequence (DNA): TGTGCCAGCAGCTTGGTCGTTGCGCGGGAGCAGTACTTC.

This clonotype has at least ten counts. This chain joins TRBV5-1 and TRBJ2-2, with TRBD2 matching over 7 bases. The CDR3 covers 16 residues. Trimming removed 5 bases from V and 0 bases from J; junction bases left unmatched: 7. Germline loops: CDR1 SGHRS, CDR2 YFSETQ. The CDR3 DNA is TGCGCCAGCAGGCAAGGCCGGGGGGCGAACACCGGGGAGCTGTTTTTT. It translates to CASRQGRGANTGELFF.

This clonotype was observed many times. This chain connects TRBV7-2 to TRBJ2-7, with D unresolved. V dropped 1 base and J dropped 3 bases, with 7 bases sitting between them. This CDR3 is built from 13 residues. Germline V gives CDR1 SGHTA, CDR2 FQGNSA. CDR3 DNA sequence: TGTGCCAGCAGCTTAGGTTATCGCTACGAGCAGTACTTC. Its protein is CASSLGYRYEQYF.

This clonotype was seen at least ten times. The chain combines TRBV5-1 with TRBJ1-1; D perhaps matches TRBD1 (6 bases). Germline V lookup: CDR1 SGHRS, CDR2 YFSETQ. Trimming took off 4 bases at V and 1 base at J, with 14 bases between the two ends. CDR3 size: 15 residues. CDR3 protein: CASSLGGGWNTEAFF. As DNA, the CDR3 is TGCGCCAGCAGCCTCGGGGGGGGCTGGAACACTGAAGCTTTCTTT.

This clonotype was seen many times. CDR3 DNA: TGTGCCAGCAGCTTCTCGGAGGCCGACAACACAGATACGCAGTATTTT. This translates into CASSFSEADNTDTQYF. The J gene is TRBJ2-3, the V gene TRBV7-9; TRBD2 might be the D (5 bases). Germline V lookup: CDR1 SEHNR, CDR2 FQNEAQ (reference sequence). Trimming removed 3 bases at V and 2 bases at J, with 15 bases between. The CDR3 runs to 16 residues.

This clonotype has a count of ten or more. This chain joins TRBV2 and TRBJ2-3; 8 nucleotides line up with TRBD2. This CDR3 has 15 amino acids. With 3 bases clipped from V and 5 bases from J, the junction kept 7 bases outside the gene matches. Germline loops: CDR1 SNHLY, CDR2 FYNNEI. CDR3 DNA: TGTGCCAGCAGTGAGGTAGCGGGGAGTTTAGATACGCAGTATTTT. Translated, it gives CASSEVAGSLDTQYF.

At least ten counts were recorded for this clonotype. The CDR3 sequence: CASTRTGPDQPQHF. For the CDR3, the DNA is TGTGCCAGCACTCGGACAGGGCCGGATCAGCCCCAGCATTTT. V gene TRBV2 combines with J gene TRBJ1-5, with TRBD1 identical over 8 bases. Germline V gives CDR1 SNHLY, CDR2 FYNNEI. V gave up 7 bases and J gave up 5 bases; unmatched junction bases: 7. The CDR3 spans 14 residues.

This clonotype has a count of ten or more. The CDR3 sequence: CASSHRGLGSPLHF. CDR3 DNA: TGTGCCAGCAGCCATAGAGGGTTGGGTTCACCCCTCCACTTT. The chain uses TRBV14 and TRBJ1-6; D remains ambiguous. The CDR3 is made up of 14 amino acids. Trimming took off 3 bases at V and 9 bases at J, with 12 bases between the two ends. CDR1 SGHDN and CDR2 FVKESK come from the germline V gene.

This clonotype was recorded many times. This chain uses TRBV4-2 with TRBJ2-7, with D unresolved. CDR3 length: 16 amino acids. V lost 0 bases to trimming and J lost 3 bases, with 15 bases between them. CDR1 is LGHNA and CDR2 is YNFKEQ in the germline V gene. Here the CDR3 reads CASSQDRPGPLYEQYF. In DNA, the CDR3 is TGTGCCAGCAGCCAAGATAGGCCTGGTCCCCTCTACGAGCAGTACTTC.

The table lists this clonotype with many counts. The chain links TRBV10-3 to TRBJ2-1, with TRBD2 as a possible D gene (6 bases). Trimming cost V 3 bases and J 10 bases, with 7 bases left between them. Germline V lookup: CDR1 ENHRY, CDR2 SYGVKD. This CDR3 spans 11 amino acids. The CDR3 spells CAISDGGEQFF. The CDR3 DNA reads TGTGCCATCAGTGATGGGGGGGAGCAGTTCTTC.

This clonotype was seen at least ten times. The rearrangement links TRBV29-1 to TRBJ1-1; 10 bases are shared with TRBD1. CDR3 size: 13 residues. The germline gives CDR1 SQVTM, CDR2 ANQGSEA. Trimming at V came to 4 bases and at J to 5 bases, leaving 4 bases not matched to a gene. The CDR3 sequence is CSVVPDRGTEAFF. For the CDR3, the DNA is TGCAGCGTTGTACCGGACAGGGGGACTGAAGCTTTCTTT.

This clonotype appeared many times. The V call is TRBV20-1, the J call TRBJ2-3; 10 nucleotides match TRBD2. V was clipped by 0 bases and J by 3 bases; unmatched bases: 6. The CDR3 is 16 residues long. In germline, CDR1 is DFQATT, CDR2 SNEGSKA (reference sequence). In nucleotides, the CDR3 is TGCAGTGCTAGAGAGTTAGCGGGGGGTTGGACAGATACGCAGTATTTT. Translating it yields CSARELAGGWTDTQYF.

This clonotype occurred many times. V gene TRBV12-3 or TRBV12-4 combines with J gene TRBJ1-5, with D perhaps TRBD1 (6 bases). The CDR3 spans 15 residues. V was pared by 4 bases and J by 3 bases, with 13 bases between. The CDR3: CASSYAGTTNQPQHF. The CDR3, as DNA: TGTGCCAGCAGTTACGCCGGGACAACCAATCAGCCCCAGCATTTT.

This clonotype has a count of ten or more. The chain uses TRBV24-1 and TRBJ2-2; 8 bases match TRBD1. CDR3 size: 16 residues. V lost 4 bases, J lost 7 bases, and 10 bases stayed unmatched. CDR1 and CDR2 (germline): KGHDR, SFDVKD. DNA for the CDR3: TGTGCCACCAGTGACCCAAACGGACAGGGCGGCGGGGAGCTGTTTTTT. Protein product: CATSDPNGQGGGELFF.

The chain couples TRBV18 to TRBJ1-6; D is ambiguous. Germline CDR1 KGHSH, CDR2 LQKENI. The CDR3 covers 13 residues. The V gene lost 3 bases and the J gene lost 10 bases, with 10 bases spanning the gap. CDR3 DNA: TGTGCCAGCTCACCCGGCGTCGGGTCACCCCTCCACTTT. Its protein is CASSPGVGSPLHF.

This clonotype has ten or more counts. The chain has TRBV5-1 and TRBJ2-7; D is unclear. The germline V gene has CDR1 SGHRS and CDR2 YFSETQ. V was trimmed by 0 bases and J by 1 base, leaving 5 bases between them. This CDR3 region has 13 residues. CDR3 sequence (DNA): TGCGCCAGCAGCTTGGAGGTATCCTACGAGCAGTACTTC. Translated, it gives CASSLEVSYEQYF. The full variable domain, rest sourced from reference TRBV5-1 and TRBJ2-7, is KAGVTQTPRYLIKTRGQQVTLSCSPISGHRSVSWYQQTPGQGLQFLFEYFSETQRNKGNFPGRFSGRQFSNSRSEMNVSTLELGDSALYLCASSLEVSYEQYFGPGTRLTVT.

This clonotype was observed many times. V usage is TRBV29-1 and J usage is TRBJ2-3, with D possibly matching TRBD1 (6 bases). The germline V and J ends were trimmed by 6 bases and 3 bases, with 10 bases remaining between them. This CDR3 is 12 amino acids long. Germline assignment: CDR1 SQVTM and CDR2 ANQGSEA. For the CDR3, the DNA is TGCAGCGTCGACAGGACAACAGATACGCAGTATTTT. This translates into CSVDRTTDTQYF.

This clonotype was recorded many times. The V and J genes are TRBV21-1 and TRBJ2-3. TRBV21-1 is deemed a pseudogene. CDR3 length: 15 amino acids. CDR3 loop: CATVTPGWVADTQYF. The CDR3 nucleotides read TGTGCCACCGTAACCCCAGGTTGGGTAGCAGATACGCAGTATTTT.

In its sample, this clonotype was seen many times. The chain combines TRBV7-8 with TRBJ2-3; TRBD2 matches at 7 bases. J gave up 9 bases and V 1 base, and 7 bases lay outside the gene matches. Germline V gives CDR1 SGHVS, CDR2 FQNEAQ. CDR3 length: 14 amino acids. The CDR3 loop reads CASSLGRREGTQYF. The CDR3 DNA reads TGTGCCAGCAGCTTAGGGAGAAGGGAGGGAACGCAGTATTTT.

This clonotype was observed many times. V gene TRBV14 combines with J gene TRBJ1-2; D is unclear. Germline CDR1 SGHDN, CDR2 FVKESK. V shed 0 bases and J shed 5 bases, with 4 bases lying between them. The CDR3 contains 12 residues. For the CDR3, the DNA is TGTGCCAGCAGCCAAGAAGGTTATGGCTACACCTTC. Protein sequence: CASSQEGYGYTF. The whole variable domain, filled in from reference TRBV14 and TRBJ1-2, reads EAGVTQFPSHSVIEKGQTVTLRCDPISGHDNLYWYRRVMGKEIKFLLHFVKESKQDESGMPNNRFLAERTGGTYSTLKVQPAELEDSGVYFCASSQEGYGYTFGSGTRLTVV.

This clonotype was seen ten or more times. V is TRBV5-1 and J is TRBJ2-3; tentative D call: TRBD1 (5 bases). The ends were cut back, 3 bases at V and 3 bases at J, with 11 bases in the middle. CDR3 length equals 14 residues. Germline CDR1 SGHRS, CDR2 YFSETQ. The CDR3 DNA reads TGCGCCAGCAGCTCCCCGGACATTACAGATACGCAGTATTTT. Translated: CASSSPDITDTQYF. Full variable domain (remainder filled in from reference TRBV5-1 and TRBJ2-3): KAGVTQTPRYLIKTRGQQVTLSCSPISGHRSVSWYQQTPGQGLQFLFEYFSETQRNKGNFPGRFSGRQFSNSRSEMNVSTLELGDSALYLCASSSPDITDTQYFGPGTRLTVL.

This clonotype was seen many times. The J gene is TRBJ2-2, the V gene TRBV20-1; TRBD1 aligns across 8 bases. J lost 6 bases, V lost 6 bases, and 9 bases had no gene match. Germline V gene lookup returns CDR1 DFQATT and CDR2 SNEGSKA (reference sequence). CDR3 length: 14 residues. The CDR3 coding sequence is TGCAGTGCCCCTGGACAGGGATCGTCCGGGGAGCTGTTTTTT. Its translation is CSAPGQGSSGELFF.

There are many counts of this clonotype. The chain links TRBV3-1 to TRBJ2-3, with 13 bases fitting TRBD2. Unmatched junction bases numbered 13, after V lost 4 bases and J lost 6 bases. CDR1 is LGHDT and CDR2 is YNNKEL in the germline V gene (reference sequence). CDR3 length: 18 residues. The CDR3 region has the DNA TGTGCCAGCAGCCTCGGGACTAGCGGGGTTCCCACCCCGGATACGCAGTATTTT. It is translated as CASSLGTSGVPTPDTQYF.

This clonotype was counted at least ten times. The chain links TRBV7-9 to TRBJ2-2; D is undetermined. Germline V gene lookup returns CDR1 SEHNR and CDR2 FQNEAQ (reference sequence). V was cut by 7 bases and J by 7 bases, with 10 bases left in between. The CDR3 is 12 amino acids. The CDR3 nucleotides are TGTGCCAGCATTCCTCTCGTCGGGGAGCTGTTTTTT. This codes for CASIPLVGELFF.

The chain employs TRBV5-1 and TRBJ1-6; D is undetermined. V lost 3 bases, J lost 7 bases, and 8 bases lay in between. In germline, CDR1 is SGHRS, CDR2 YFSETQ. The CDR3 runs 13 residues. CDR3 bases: TGCGCCAGCAGCTCCGTCCCAAATTCACCCCTCCACTTT. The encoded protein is CASSSVPNSPLHF.

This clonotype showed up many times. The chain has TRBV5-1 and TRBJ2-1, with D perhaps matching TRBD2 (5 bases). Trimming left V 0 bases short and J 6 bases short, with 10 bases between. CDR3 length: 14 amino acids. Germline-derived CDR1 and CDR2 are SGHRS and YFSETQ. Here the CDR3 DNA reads TGCGCCAGCAGCTTGGCGGGGATTAGCAATGAGCAGTTCTTC. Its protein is CASSLAGISNEQFF.

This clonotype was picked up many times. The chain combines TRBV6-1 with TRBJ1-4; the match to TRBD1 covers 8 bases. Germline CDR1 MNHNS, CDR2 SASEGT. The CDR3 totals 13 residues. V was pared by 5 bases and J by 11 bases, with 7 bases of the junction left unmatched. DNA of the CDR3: TGTGCCAGCAGTCAGGGGGCCTCGGGGAAACTGTTTTTT. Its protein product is CASSQGASGKLFF.